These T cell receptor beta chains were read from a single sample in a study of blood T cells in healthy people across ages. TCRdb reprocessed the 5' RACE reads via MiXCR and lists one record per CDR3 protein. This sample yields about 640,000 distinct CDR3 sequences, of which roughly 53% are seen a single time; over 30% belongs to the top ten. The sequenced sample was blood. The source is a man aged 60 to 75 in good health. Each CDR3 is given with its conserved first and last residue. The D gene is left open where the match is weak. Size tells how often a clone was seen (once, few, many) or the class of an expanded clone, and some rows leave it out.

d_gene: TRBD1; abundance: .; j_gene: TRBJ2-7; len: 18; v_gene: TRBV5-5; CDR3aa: CASSLGIPVTGVSYEQYF; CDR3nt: TGTGCCAGCAGCTTGGGCATTCCTGTGACAGGGGTCTCCTACGAGCAGTACTTC
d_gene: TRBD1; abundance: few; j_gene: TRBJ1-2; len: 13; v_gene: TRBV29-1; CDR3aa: CSAGQGTTSGYTF; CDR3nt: TGCAGCGCCGGACAGGGGACAACTTCTGGCTACACCTTC
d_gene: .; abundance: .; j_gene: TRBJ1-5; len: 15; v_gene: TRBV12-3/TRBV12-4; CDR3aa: CASSLAGQLNQPQHF; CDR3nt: TGTGCCAGCAGTTTAGCCGGACAGCTCAATCAGCCCCAGCATTTT
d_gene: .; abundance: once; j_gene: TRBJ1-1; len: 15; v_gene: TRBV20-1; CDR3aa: CSARFDRGARTEAFF; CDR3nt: TGCAGTGCTAGATTTGATCGGGGGGCGCGGACTGAAGCTTTCTTT
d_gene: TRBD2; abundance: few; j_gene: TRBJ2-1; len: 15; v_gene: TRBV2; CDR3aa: CAITWGGGSHNEQFF; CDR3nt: TGTGCCATCACATGGGGCGGGGGGTCCCACAATGAGCAGTTCTTC
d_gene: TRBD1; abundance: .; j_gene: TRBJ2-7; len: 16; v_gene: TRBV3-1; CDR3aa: CASSQGVPGGFDEQYF; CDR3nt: TGTGCCAGCAGCCAAGGGGTGCCAGGGGGCTTCGACGAGCAGTACTTC
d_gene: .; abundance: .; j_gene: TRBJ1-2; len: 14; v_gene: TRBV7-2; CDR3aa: CASSSDGNNSGYTF; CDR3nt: TGTGCCAGCAGCTCGGACGGGAATAACTCTGGCTACACCTTC
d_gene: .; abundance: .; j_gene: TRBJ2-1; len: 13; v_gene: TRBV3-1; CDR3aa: CASSQVQGYEQFF; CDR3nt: TGTGCCAGCAGCCAAGTTCAGGGCTATGAGCAGTTCTTC
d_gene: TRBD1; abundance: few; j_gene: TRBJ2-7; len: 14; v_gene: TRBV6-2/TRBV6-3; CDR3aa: CASRPPGQGYEQYF; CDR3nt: TGTGCCAGCAGACCGCCGGGACAGGGTTACGAGCAGTACTTC
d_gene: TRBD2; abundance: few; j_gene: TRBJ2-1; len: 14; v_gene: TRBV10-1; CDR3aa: CASSGGGQYNEQFF; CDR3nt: TGCGCCAGCAGTGGCGGGGGGCAATACAATGAGCAGTTCTTC
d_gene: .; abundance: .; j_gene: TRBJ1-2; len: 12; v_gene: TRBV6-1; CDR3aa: CASSVAKGGYTF; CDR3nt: TGTGCCAGCAGTGTCGCAAAGGGGGGCTACACCTTC
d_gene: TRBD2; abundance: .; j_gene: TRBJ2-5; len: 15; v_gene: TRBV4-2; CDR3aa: CASRRTSGGDETQYF; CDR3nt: TGTGCCAGCAGGCGGACTAGCGGGGGCGACGAGACCCAGTACTTC
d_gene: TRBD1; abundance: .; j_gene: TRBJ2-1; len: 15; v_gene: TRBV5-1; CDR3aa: CASSLEGQASNEQFF; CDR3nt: TGCGCCAGCAGCTTGGAGGGACAGGCCTCCAATGAGCAGTTCTTC
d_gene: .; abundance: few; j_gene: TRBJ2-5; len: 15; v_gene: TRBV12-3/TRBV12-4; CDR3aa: CASSPITGFQETQYF; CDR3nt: TGTGCCAGCAGTCCCATCACAGGGTTCCAAGAGACCCAGTACTTC
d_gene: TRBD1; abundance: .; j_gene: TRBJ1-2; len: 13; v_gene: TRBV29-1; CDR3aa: CSVARQGAHGYTF; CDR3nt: TGCAGCGTTGCACGACAGGGGGCGCATGGCTACACCTTC
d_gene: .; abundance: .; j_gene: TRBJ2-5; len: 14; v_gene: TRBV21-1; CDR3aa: CASSRSGGWETQYF; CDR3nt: TGTGCCAGCAGCAGATCAGGGGGCTGGGAGACCCAGTACTTC
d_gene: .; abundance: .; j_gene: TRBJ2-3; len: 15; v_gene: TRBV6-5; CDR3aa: CASSLGTRFGDTQYF; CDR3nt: TGTGCCAGCAGTTTAGGGACCCGCTTCGGGGATACGCAGTATTTT
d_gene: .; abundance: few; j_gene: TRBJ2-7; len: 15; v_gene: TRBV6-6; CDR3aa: CASSLEGGHIYEQYF; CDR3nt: TGTGCCAGCAGCCTCGAGGGGGGCCACATTTACGAGCAGTACTTC
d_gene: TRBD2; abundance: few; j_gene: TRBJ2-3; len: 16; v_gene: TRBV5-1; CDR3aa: CASSRGLALGPDTQYF; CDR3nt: TGCGCCAGCAGCCGGGGACTAGCGTTGGGTCCAGATACGCAGTATTTT
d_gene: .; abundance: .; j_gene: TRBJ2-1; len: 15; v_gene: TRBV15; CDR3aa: CATSRGRSSYNEQFF; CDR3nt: TGTGCCACCAGCAGAGGACGGAGCTCCTACAATGAGCAGTTCTTC
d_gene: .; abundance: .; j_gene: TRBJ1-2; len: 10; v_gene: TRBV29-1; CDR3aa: CGADGAGYTF; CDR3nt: TGCGGAGCGGATGGGGCTGGCTACACCTTC
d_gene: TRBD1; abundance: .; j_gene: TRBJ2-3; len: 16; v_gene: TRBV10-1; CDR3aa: CASSEGTGVIEDTQYF; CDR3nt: TGCGCCAGCAGTGAGGGGACAGGGGTGATAGAAGATACGCAGTATTTT
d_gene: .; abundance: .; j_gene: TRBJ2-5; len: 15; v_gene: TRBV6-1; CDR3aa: CASSVFRGSVETQYF; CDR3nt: TGTGCCAGCAGTGTTTTCCGGGGGTCCGTGGAGACCCAGTACTTC
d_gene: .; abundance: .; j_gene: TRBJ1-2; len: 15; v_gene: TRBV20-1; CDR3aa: CSAFPAGGPRYGYTF; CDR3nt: TGCAGTGCTTTCCCAGCGGGGGGACCTCGCTATGGCTACACCTTC
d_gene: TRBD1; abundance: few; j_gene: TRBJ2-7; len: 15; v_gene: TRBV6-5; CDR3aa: CASSESPGQFYEQYF; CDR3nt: TGTGCCAGCAGTGAATCACCGGGACAGTTCTACGAGCAGTACTTC
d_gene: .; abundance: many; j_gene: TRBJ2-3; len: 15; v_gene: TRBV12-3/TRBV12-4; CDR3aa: CASSLFRTSTDTQYF; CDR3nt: TGTGCCAGCAGTTTATTCAGGACAAGCACAGATACGCAGTATTTT
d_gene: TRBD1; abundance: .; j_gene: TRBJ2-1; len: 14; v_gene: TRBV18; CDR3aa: CASSPDRVDNEQFF; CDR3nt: TGTGCCAGCTCACCCGACAGGGTGGACAATGAGCAGTTCTTC
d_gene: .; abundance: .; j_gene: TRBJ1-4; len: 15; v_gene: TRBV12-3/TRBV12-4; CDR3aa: CASSLGYGSNEKLFF; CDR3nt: TGTGCCAGCAGTTTAGGATACGGATCTAATGAAAAACTGTTTTTT
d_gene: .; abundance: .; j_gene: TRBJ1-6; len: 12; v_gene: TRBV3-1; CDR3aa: CASGEGNSPLHF; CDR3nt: TGTGCCAGCGGCGAAGGCAATTCACCCCTCCACTTT